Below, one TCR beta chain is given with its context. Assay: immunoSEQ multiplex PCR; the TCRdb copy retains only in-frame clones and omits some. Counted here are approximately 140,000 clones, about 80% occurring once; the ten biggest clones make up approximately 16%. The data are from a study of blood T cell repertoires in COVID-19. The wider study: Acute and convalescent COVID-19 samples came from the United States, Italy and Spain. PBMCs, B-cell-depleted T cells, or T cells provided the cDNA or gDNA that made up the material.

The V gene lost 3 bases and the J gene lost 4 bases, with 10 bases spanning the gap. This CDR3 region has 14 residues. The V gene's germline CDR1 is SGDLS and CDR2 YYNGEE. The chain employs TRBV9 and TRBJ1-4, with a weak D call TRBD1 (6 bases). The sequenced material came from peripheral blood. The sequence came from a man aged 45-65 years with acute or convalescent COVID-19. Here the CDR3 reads CASSARGGNEKLFF. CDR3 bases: TGTGCCAGCAGCGCACGAGGGGGTAATGAAAAACTGTTTTTT.